One and the same sample provided the 19 T cell receptor beta chains below, sequenced in a study of shared clonotypes between healthy human individuals. Data came from immunoSEQ multiplex PCR; TCRdb stores just in-frame clones and leaves some out. The data hold over 150,000 clones, with about 68% observed a single time. The sequenced sample was memory CD4+ T cells sorted from blood. As to subset: CD45RA-negative fraction. The receptors come from a man between 25 and 39 years old in good health.

V usage is TRBV27 and J usage is TRBJ2-3; 8 bases are shared with TRBD1. Germline loops: CDR1 MNHEY, CDR2 SMNVEV (reference sequence). The CDR3 is 18 residues long. The trim removed 2 bases at V and 0 bases at J, leaving 10 bases unmatched. CDR3 protein: CASSLGDRRTCSTDTQYF. Here the CDR3 DNA reads TGTGCCAGCAGTTTAGGGGACAGGCGTACTTGTAGCACAGATACGCAGTATTTT.

This chain joins TRBV5-1 and TRBJ2-2; the D is unclear. The germline V and J ends were trimmed by 4 bases and 0 bases, with 10 bases remaining between them. This CDR3 comprises 15 residues. CDR1 and CDR2 (germline): SGHRS, YFSETQ. The CDR3 coding sequence is TGCGCCAGCAGCGCCCAAATAGCGAACACCGGGGAGCTGTTTTTT. This gives the protein CASSAQIANTGELFF.

The chain links TRBV2 to TRBJ1-5; no clear D gene. The CDR3 consists of 15 residues. Trimming took 6 bases from V and 0 from J, leaving 12 bases between them. The germline V gene encodes CDR1 SNHLY and CDR2 FYNNEI. CDR3 nucleotides: TGTGCCAGCAGCGTCGCTGGGCGTAGCAATCAGCCCCAGCATTTT. Its translation is CASSVAGRSNQPQHF.

The chain combines TRBV5-1 with TRBJ1-2; D not resolved. The germline V gene encodes CDR1 SGHRS and CDR2 YFSETQ. V shed 1 base and J shed 8 bases, with 12 bases lying between them. The CDR3 length is 13 residues. The CDR3 region has the DNA TGCGCCAGCAGCTTGAGAACATCCGGGGGCTACACCTTC. This translates into CASSLRTSGGYTF. The variable domain in full, with the rest retrieved from reference TRBV5-1 and TRBJ1-2, is KAGVTQTPRYLIKTRGQQVTLSCSPISGHRSVSWYQQTPGQGLQFLFEYFSETQRNKGNFPGRFSGRQFSNSRSEMNVSTLELGDSALYLCASSLRTSGGYTFGSGTRLTVV.

There are many counts of this clone. The chain joins TRBV2 to TRBJ1-1, with 9 nucleotides matching TRBD1. Trimming removed 8 bases from V and 5 bases from J; junction bases left unmatched: 6. This CDR3 region has 13 residues. CDR1 and CDR2 from the germline V gene are SNHLY and FYNNEI. The DNA for the CDR3 is TGTGCCAGCTCACAGGGGGCGGGTACTGAAGCTTTCTTT. Translation gives CASSQGAGTEAFF. The full variable domain, rest sourced from reference TRBV2 and TRBJ1-1, is EPEVTQTPSHQVTQMGQEVILRCVPISNHLYFYWYRQILGQKVEFLVSFYNNEISEKSEIFDDQFSVERPDGSNFTLKIRSTKLEDSAMYFCASSQGAGTEAFFGQGTRLTVV.

V and J are TRBV6-5 and TRBJ2-1; D remains unclear. Germline lookup yields CDR1 MNHEY and CDR2 SVGAGI. The CDR3 spans 15 residues. Between the trimmed V and J ends, which lost 2 bases and 3 bases, there was a span of 11 bases. The CDR3 nucleotides read TGTGCCAGCAGTTACCAGGCTAGTTTCTACAATGAGCAGTTCTTC. It codes for CASSYQASFYNEQFF.

The rearrangement uses TRBV5-1 and TRBJ2-6; TRBD1 agrees at 8 bases. After removal of 3 bases from V and 0 bases from J, the junction contained 2 bases not matched to a gene. The CDR3 extends over 16 amino acids. Germline V gene lookup returns CDR1 SGHRS and CDR2 YFSETQ. CDR3 nucleotide sequence: TGCGCCAGCAGCTCCGACAGGGGCTCTGGGGCCAACGTCCTGACTTTC. Translation: CASSSDRGSGANVLTF.

The chain links TRBV29-1 to TRBJ2-4; 8 positions agree with TRBD1. Germline loops: CDR1 SQVTM, CDR2 ANQGSEA. Trimming removed 3 bases from V and 2 bases from J; junction bases left unmatched: 6. This CDR3 has 15 amino acids. CDR3 in DNA: TGCAGCGTTGAGGGACAGGTGGGCTCCAAAAACATTCAGTACTTC. Translated: CSVEGQVGSKNIQYF.

CDR3 amino acids: CASSLAPRGGRTNAKNIQYF. In DNA form, the CDR3 reads TGTGCCAGCAGCTTAGCGCCGAGAGGCGGGAGGACCAACGCCAAAAACATTCAGTACTTC. V usage is TRBV7-8 and J usage is TRBJ2-4; 8 bases agree with TRBD2. The CDR3 spans 20 residues. Germline V CDR1 and CDR2: SGHVS, FQNEAQ. V gave up 0 bases and J gave up 1 base; unmatched junction bases: 14.

V gene TRBV7-2 combines with J gene TRBJ2-2, with D perhaps matching TRBD1 (6 bases). CDR1 and CDR2 from the germline V gene are SGHTA and FQGNSA. Trimming removed 1 base from V and 7 bases from J, with 13 bases in between. The CDR3 consists of 15 residues. The CDR3 loop is CASSLGFQGRGELFF. The CDR3 DNA reads as TGTGCCAGCAGCTTAGGGTTTCAGGGGCGCGGGGAGCTGTTTTTT.

This chain connects TRBV6-6 to TRBJ2-1, with D hard to call. CDR3 size: 13 residues. Trimming removed 10 bases from V and 12 bases from J, with 22 bases in between. The germline gives CDR1 MNHNY, CDR2 SVGAGI (reference sequence). The CDR3 protein is CATAAKGSIGQFF. The CDR3, as DNA: TGTGCCACCGCCGCCAAGGGAAGTATTGGGCAGTTCTTC.

In nucleotides, the CDR3 is TGTGCCAGCGCTCCCACAGAGGGAAATGGCAATGAGCAGTTCTTC. Translation gives CASAPTEGNGNEQFF. V usage is TRBV28 and J usage is TRBJ2-1; D may be TRBD2 (5 bases). From germline, CDR1 is MDHEN and CDR2 SYDVKM. This CDR3 contains 15 residues. V was trimmed by 8 bases and J by 6 bases, leaving 20 bases between them.

This clone was observed a handful of times. This rearrangement joins TRBV2 to TRBJ1-5, with D maybe TRBD1 (6 bases). Germline-derived CDR1 and CDR2 are SNHLY and FYNNEI. CDR3 length equals 16 residues. V lost 3 bases, J lost 4 bases, and 16 bases lay in between. The CDR3 DNA reads TGTGCCAGCAGTGAGAGACAGGTTATCCAGAATCAGCCCCAGCATTTT. Protein product: CASSERQVIQNQPQHF.

This chain joins TRBV7-2 and TRBJ1-2, with D hard to call. The CDR3 consists of 15 residues. Germline CDR1 SGHTA, CDR2 FQGNSA. V lost 5 bases and J lost 1, with 14 bases in between. This CDR3 is CASSGGQALNYGYTF. The CDR3 bases are TGTGCCAGCAGCGGAGGGCAGGCCCTTAACTATGGCTACACCTTC.

This chain links TRBV15 with TRBJ2-1, with TRBD2 matching 9 bases. Germline V lookup: CDR1 LNHNV, CDR2 YYDKDF (reference sequence). V gave up 2 bases and J gave up 5 bases; unmatched junction bases: 7. This CDR3 has 16 amino acids. The CDR3 protein is CATSRKKLAGHNEQFF. The DNA for the CDR3 is TGTGCCACCAGCAGAAAAAAACTAGCGGGCCACAATGAGCAGTTCTTC.

This clone occurred a few times. The chain has TRBV18 and TRBJ1-5; D call uncertain. This CDR3 is built from 14 residues. Trimming pared 2 bases from V and 0 bases from J, leaving 5 bases between. Per germline, CDR1 KGHSH and CDR2 LQKENI. Here the CDR3 reads CASSPGSSNQPQHF. DNA for the CDR3: TGTGCCAGCTCACCAGGGAGTAGCAATCAGCCCCAGCATTTT.

The rearrangement joins TRBV29-1 to TRBJ2-1, with 13 bases identical to TRBD2. The junction had 7 bases not matched to a gene; V was cut back by 4 bases and J by 4 bases. Germline V gives CDR1 SQVTM, CDR2 ANQGSEA. CDR3 length: 16 amino acids. CDR3 amino acids: CSVGTSGRNWYNEQFF. CDR3 coding DNA: TGCAGCGTTGGGACTAGCGGGAGAAATTGGTACAATGAGCAGTTCTTC.

CDR3 DNA: TGTGCCAGCAGCTCCACCCCGGGGCTAGCGGGACAAGAGACCCAGTACTTC. Amino acid sequence: CASSSTPGLAGQETQYF. The V gene is TRBV5-5, the J gene TRBJ2-5; 9 nucleotides match TRBD2. V trimming: 3 bases; J trimming: 2 bases; junction bases outside the gene matches: 11. The CDR3 has 17 amino acids. In germline, CDR1 is SGHKS, CDR2 YYEKEE (reference sequence).

CDR3 DNA: TGTGCCAGCAGTGAAGGGGGGCCTGGGGGCTACACCTTC. Translated, it gives CASSEGGPGGYTF. The V and J genes are TRBV2 and TRBJ1-2, with TRBD1 as a possible D gene (6 bases). V was trimmed by 1 base and J by 8 bases, leaving 11 bases between them. Germline lookup yields CDR1 SNHLY and CDR2 FYNNEI. The CDR3 runs 13 residues.